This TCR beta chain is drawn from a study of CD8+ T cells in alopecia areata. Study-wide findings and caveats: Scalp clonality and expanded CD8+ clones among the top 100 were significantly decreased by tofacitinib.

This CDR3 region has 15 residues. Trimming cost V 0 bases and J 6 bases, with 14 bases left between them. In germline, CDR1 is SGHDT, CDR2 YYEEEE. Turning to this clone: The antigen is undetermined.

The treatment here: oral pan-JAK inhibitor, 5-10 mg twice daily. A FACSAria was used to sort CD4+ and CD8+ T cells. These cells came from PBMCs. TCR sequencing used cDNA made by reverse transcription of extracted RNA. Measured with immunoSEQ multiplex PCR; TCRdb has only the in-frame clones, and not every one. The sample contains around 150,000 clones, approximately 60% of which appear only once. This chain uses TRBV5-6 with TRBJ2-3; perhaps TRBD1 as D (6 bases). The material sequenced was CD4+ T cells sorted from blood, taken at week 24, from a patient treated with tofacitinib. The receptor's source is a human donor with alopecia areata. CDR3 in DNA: TGTGCCAGCAGCTTGGTACAGGGTCCGGTGGATACGCAGTATTTT. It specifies CASSLVQGPVDTQYF.